Here is one T cell receptor beta chain with its context. The table lists this clonotype with a few counts. The clone's antigen remains unknown. No base qualities exist here, and no much larger clone lies one base off it. Every donor was a healthy Caucasian. Three pairs of female monozygotic twins, all aged roughly 18 to 29 years, made up the twin cohort. Positive isolation kits from Invitrogen were used to isolate CD4+ and CD8+ T cell populations. This sample is drawn from a study of identical twins (TCRdb year 2016). Notes on the research overall: The study deep-sequenced TCR alpha and beta repertoires from monozygotic twins, unrelated adults of various ages and cord blood to test whether fetal clonotypes persist. To rule out contamination, replicate twin experiments were performed at different times with different library preparation protocols. The paper's findings and limits, for the study overall: In monozygotic twins, recombination models systematically underestimated out-of-frame TCR alpha sharing, but the models matched the sharing seen between unrelated individuals. Abundant cord blood beta clonotypes carried fewer insertions; young adult naive repertoires showed a weaker similar trend, while memory repertoires showed none. Because the same donors could not be followed over many years, the conclusions depended on cross-sectional statistical analysis. Out-of-frame TCR alpha sequences shared between twins showed an excess of low generation-probability sequences compared with coincidental sharing between unrelated individuals. Zero-insertion analyses could be partly confounded by invariant T cells such as MAIT and iNKT, although diverse VJ usage argued against such confounding for most clonotypes. A weaker excess of twin sharing was found in beta out-of-frame sequences because the signal-to-noise ratio was lowered by fewer shared sequences.

The junction shows trimming of 4 bases on V and 5 bases on J, plus 17 bases between the germline ends. The CDR3, cysteine through phenylalanine, is 15 amino acids long. The sequence is cut down to CDR3 DNA, 45 bases in frame from base 1. Libraries were prepared through 5' RACE. Sequencer: Illumina HiSeq 2000. A universal primer binding site was added through template switching, and the final cDNA carried a unique molecular identifier so that TCR cDNA molecules could be counted accurately. First-strand cDNA for TCR alpha and beta chains was synthesized from specific primers in the conserved constant-segment region. To control for contamination, every cDNA library carried two barcodes: a SMART-Mk sample barcode plus Illumina barcodes. Two successive PCR steps introduced TruSeq adapter sequences along with Illumina sample barcodes. Sequencing of the TCR alpha and beta cDNA libraries was done on the Illumina HiSeq platform using custom primers. As for the authors' bioinformatics: MiGEC was used to process raw reads and extract unique molecular identifiers, and MiXCR was used to find CDR3 positions. Recombination models were inferred per individual with the repgenHMM and IGoR tools using an EM algorithm. Shared clonotypes were analyzed with the tcR package in R, and sharing was normalized by the product of cloneset sizes. To study raw recombination free of thymic and clonal selection effects, out-of-frame nonproductive sequences were analyzed. Through fastp at Q25 and MiXCR, TCRdb rebuilt clones from the public reads, retaining in-frame beta chains. When rows share a CDR3 protein, they turn into one entry using the most common DNA and genes. These V and J calls originate from TCRdb's pipeline instead of the authors' own analysis. The sample table contains fewer than 500,000 distinct CDR3 sequences; only one count was recorded for 24% of them. 2.9% of the sample belongs to the ten largest clones.

This sample was shared with a second study, whose subject was T cells expressing NK-cell markers. The second investigation adds: TCR beta-chain repertoires were profiled in sorted CD3+CD56+NKG2C+, CD3+CD56+NKG2C- and CD3+CD56-NKG2C+ T-cell subsets from several donors. Seven of the eight sequenced donors were HCMV-seropositive and one was HCMV-seronegative. In several experiments an anti-gammadeltaTCR antibody was added to restrict sorting to alphabetaTCR-expressing T cells. In several donors, the dominant CD3+CD56+NKG2C+ clonotypes were found to rank among the top 10 CD8+ clonotypes and to make up roughly 1.0-7.0% of CD8+ T cells. Those dominant clonotypes were again the most abundant among CD3+CD56-NKG2C+ cells in a handful of donors, at roughly 28.3-60.1%. Whether the expanded NKG2C-expressing T cell clones were specific for HCMV antigens remained unclear. Randomly selected healthy volunteers, three men and five women, were used as the eight sequenced donors. HCMV-specific IgG was detected in serum with a commercial ELISA kit to determine HCMV serostatus. Reads were demultiplexed and grouped by UMI with MIGEC, and clonotypes were assembled and quantified with MiTCR. To exclude erroneous sequences, only TCR cDNA sequences supported by at least two reads were retained. The tcR package was used for downstream repertoire analysis, with clonotypes matched between fractions based on CDR3 nucleotide sequence plus V segment. Antigen specificity was annotated against VDJdb with VDJmatch, allowing one amino acid substitution in CDR3.

This TCR was sampled from a woman aged 18-35 years in good health. Material for sequencing was CD4+ T cells sorted from blood. The rearrangement combines TRBV12-3 or TRBV12-4 with TRBJ1-1; there is no confident call for the D gene. Here the CDR3 is given as CASSSLAFPRTEAFF. The nucleotide sequence is given as TGTGCCAGCAGTTCCCTGGCCTTCCCTCGGACTGAAGCTTTCTTT.